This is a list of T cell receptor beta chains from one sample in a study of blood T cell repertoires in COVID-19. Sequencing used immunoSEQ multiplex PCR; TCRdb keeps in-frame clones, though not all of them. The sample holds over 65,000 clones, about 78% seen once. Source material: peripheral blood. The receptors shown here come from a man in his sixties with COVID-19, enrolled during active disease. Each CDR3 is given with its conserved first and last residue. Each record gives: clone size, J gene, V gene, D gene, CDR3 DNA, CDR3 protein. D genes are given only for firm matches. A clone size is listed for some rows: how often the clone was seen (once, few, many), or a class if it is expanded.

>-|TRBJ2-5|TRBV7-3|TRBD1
TGTGCCAGCAGCCCGGACAGGGGAGGGCAAGAGACCCAGTACTTC
CASSPDRGGQETQYF
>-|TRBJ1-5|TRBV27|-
TGTGCCAGCAGTTTATGGTCCGGGGGGAATCAGCCCCAGCATTTT
CASSLWSGGNQPQHF
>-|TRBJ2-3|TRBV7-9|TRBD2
TGTGCCAGCAGCCTGGAGCGGGGGAGCACAGATACGCAGTATTTT
CASSLERGSTDTQYF
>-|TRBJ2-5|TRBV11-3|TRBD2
TGTGCCAGCAGCTTAGGAGCGGGGATCCAAGAGACCCAGTACTTC
CASSLGAGIQETQYF
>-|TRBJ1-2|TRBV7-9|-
TGTGCCAGCAGCTTAGATACTGAGGCTAATGGCTACACCTTC
CASSLDTEANGYTF
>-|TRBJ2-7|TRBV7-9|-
TGTGCCAGCAGCCTTGGTTCGGGGTCCCACGAGCAGTACTTC
CASSLGSGSHEQYF
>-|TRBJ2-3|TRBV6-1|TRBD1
TGTGCCAGCAGTGTCCGACGAACCCCGGGACAGGGCACAGATACGCAGTATTTT
CASSVRRTPGQGTDTQYF
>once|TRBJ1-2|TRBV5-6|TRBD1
TGTGCCAGCAGCTTGGCGGGACAGCTTAACTATGGCTACACCTTC
CASSLAGQLNYGYTF
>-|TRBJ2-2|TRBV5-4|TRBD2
TGTGCCAGCAGCTTGGCGGGAGGGACCGGGGAGCTGTTTTTT
CASSLAGGTGELFF
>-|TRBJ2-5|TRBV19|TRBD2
TGTGCCAGTAGAGCTAGCGGGGGGGCCGGAGAGACCCAGTACTTC
CASRASGGAGETQYF
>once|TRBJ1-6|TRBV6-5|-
TGTGCCAGCACCGATCCTCCGGGAAATTCACCCCTCCACTTT
CASTDPPGNSPLHF
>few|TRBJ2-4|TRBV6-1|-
TGTGCCAGCAGTGATTTTGGGGTACGGGGAAACATTCAGTACTTC
CASSDFGVRGNIQYF
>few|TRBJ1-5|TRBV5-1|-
TGCGCCAGCAGCTTGGGGTTCTCACATAATCAGCCCCAGCATTTT
CASSLGFSHNQPQHF
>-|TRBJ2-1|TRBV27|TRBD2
TGTGCCAGCTCGGGACTAGCGGGCTACAATGAGCAGTTCTTC
CASSGLAGYNEQFF
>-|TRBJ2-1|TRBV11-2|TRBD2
TGTGCCAGCAGCTTAGTATCTAGCGGGGCCCTCAATGAGCAGTTCTTC
CASSLVSSGALNEQFF
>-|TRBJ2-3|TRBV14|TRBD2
TGTGCCAGCAGCCGGGACTACGGAACAGATACGCAGTATTTT
CASSRDYGTDTQYF
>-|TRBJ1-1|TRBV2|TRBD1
TGTGCCAGCAGTGAGTGGCGACAGGGGATTCGAACTGAAGCTTTCTTT
CASSEWRQGIRTEAFF
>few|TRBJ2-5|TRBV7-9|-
TGTGCCAGCAGCTTAGTCGGGGGTGGGGAGACCCAGTACTTC
CASSLVGGGETQYF
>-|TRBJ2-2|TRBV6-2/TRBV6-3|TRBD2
TGTGCCAGCAGTTACGAGCGGGGCACCGGGGAGCTGTTTTTT
CASSYERGTGELFF
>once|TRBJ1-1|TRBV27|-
TGTGCCAGCAGTTTAAACAGACCCATGAACACTGAAGCTTTCTTT
CASSLNRPMNTEAFF
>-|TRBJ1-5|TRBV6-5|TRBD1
TGTGCCAGCAGTAGAGGGGGCGGTCAGCCCCAGCATTTT
CASSRGGGQPQHF
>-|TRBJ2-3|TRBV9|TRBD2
TGTGCCAGCTCCCCGGGGGGTCTCATGGGTTTCACAGATACGCAGTATTTT
CASSPGGLMGFTDTQYF
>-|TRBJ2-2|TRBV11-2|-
TGTGCCAGCAGCTTAGTTTTGTCGGACACCGGGGAGCTGTTTTTT
CASSLVLSDTGELFF
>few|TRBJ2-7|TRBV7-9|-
TGTGCCAGCAGCACAGGTGTCTCCTACGAGCAGTACTTC
CASSTGVSYEQYF
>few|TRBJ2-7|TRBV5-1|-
TGCGCCAGCAGCTTGTTCCAGGGCCTCTCCTACGAGCAGTACTTC
CASSLFQGLSYEQYF